These 28 T cell receptor beta chains originate from one sample sequenced in a study of blood T cell repertoires in COVID-19. Produced via immunoSEQ multiplex PCR; TCRdb's table is partial and in-frame only. The profile covers around 110,000 clones, with around 83% appearing a single time and over 1.2% taken by the ten largest. The sample taken for sequencing was peripheral blood. These receptors were taken from a man aged 40-49 years with acute or convalescent COVID-19.

There are a few counts of this clone. The V call is TRBV19, the J call TRBJ2-1, with TRBD1 matching over 11 bases. This CDR3 is built from 15 residues. Trimming removed 4 bases from V and 6 bases from J; junction bases left unmatched: 5. Looked up from germline, CDR1 is LNHDA and CDR2 is SQIVND (reference sequence). In DNA form, the CDR3 reads TGTGCCAGTAGTACATCCGGGACAGGGGGCAATGAGCAGTTCTTC. As protein: CASSTSGTGGNEQFF.

This clone was detected once. The rearrangement uses TRBV19 and TRBJ1-5; 10 nucleotides agree with TRBD1. V lost 6 bases to trimming and J lost 7 bases; unmatched junction nucleotides: 9. Germline V gene lookup returns CDR1 LNHDA and CDR2 SQIVND (reference sequence). The CDR3 length is 15 residues. CDR3: CASSPWDRGHQPQHF. In DNA, the CDR3 is TGTGCCAGTAGCCCTTGGGACAGGGGTCACCAGCCCCAGCATTTT.

This rearrangement joins TRBV3-1 (or the pseudogene TRBV3-2) to TRBJ2-1; TRBD2 aligns across 7 bases. CDR1 and CDR2 (germline): LGHDT, YNNKEL (reference sequence). J lost 4 bases, V lost 4 bases, and 10 bases had no gene match. The CDR3 is made up of 16 amino acids. CDR3 nucleotide sequence: TGTGCCAGCAGCCCGACCGTCCGGGGACTATACAATGAGCAGTTCTTC. It specifies CASSPTVRGLYNEQFF.

The DNA for the CDR3 is TGTGCCAGCAGCTTACACTCGGGGAATTCACCCCTCCACTTT. Translating it yields CASSLHSGNSPLHF. The V and J genes are TRBV7-8 and TRBJ1-6; no clear D. CDR3 length: 14 residues. Germline CDR1 and CDR2: SGHVS and FQNEAQ. The ends were cut back, 2 bases at V and 7 bases at J, with 9 bases in the middle.

The gene calls are TRBV28 and TRBJ1-1; tentatively, D is TRBD1 (6 bases). The CDR3 extends over 14 amino acids. V was pared by 7 bases and J by 0 bases, with 12 bases between. Germline V lookup: CDR1 MDHEN, CDR2 SYDVKM. The CDR3 nucleotides read TGTGCCAGCACCTGGGGGCAGCTGAACACTGAAGCTTTCTTT. Its translation is CASTWGQLNTEAFF.

This clone was counted only a few times. The V and J genes are TRBV6-6 and TRBJ1-6; D unresolved. The CDR3 spans 15 residues. The germline gives CDR1 MNHNY, CDR2 SVGAGI (reference sequence). V lost 5 bases and J lost 0, with 8 bases in between. CDR3 DNA: TGTGCCAGCAGTGAGGGTGCCTCCTATAATTCACCCCTCCACTTT. Its translation: CASSEGASYNSPLHF.

This clone showed up just once. The V call is TRBV20-1, the J call TRBJ2-1; no firm D call. Between the trimmed V and J ends, which lost 3 bases and 7 bases, there was a span of 7 bases. Germline lookup yields CDR1 DFQATT and CDR2 SNEGSKA (reference sequence). CDR3 length equals 11 residues. DNA for the CDR3: TGCAGTGCTAGGAGCTATAATGAGCAGTTCTTC. Protein sequence: CSARSYNEQFF.

The genes are TRBV10-1 and TRBJ2-5; 9 bases line up with TRBD1. V dropped 7 bases and J dropped 0; count of bases not matched to a gene: 9. Per the germline V gene, CDR1 is WNHNN and CDR2 is SYGVQD (reference sequence). The CDR3 loop spans 16 amino acids. Written as DNA, the CDR3 is TGCGCCAGCATTAACAGGGGGCCCTTGTACCAAGAGACCCAGTACTTC. Protein product: CASINRGPLYQETQYF.

V usage is TRBV10-3 and J usage is TRBJ1-5; no reliable D call. V shed 0 bases and J shed 3 bases, with 9 bases lying between them. Germline V CDR1 and CDR2: ENHRY, SYGVKD. This CDR3 region has 15 residues. The DNA of the CDR3 is TGTGCCATCAGTGAGTCCCTAGCGATCAATCAGCCCCAGCATTTT. Amino acids: CAISESLAINQPQHF.

The CDR3 here is CASRRGWHTEAFF. DNA for the CDR3: TGTGCCAGCAGGAGGGGGTGGCACACTGAAGCTTTCTTT. The chain couples TRBV6-5 to TRBJ1-1, with D possibly being TRBD1 (6 bases). The CDR3 is made up of 13 amino acids. The V end was cut by 6 bases, the J end by 3 bases, with 11 bases between. CDR1 is MNHEY and CDR2 is SVGAGI in the germline V gene.

This rearrangement joins TRBV19 to TRBJ1-6; D is possibly TRBD1 (6 bases). Trimming took off 7 bases at V and 8 bases at J, with 21 bases between the two ends. CDR1 and CDR2 from the germline V gene are LNHDA and SQIVND (reference sequence). The CDR3 covers 16 residues. This CDR3 is CASTLQGGDIDSPLHF. The CDR3 nucleotides are TGTGCCAGTACCCTCCAGGGTGGGGACATCGATTCACCCCTCCACTTT.

J is TRBJ1-1 and V is TRBV7-9; 9 bases are a match to TRBD1. V was clipped by 5 bases and J by 5 bases; unmatched bases: 9. The CDR3 spans 15 residues. CDR1 is SEHNR, CDR2 FQNEAQ, per germline (reference sequence). In DNA, the CDR3 is TGTGCCAGCAGCGCCGCCGGGACAGGGTGGACTGAAGCTTTCTTT. Translated, it gives CASSAAGTGWTEAFF.

This clone has more than one count but fewer than ten. The gene calls are TRBV2 and TRBJ2-2, with D perhaps TRBD2 (5 bases). V was shortened by 9 bases and J by 2 bases, with 13 bases between the two germline ends. The CDR3 extends over 14 amino acids. Germline CDR1 SNHLY, CDR2 FYNNEI. The CDR3 here is CARGLAVNTGELFF. The CDR3 nucleotides are TGTGCCAGAGGGCTAGCTGTTAACACCGGGGAGCTGTTTTTT.

The chain joins TRBV21-1 to TRBJ2-7; the table's TRBD1 call for D was not verified on the DNA. TRBV21-1 is labeled a pseudogene. The CDR3 is made up of 17 amino acids. The CDR3 sequence: CASSTAPWDSLTYEQYF. For the CDR3, the DNA is TGTGCCAGCAGCACGGCGCCTTGGGACAGCTTAACCTACGAGCAGTACTTC.

The chain links TRBV11-2 to TRBJ1-5; D not certain. This CDR3 contains 17 residues. Trimming stripped 2 bases from V and 3 bases from J, with 17 bases between. Germline loops: CDR1 SGHAT, CDR2 FQNNGV. CDR3 sequence: CASSLYEYSGDNQPQHF. The CDR3 DNA is TGTGCCAGCAGCTTATATGAGTACTCCGGGGACAATCAGCCCCAGCATTTT.

The chain couples TRBV3-1 (or the pseudogene TRBV3-2) to TRBJ2-7; 8 bases agree with TRBD2. Germline V gene data show CDR1 as LGHDT and CDR2 as YNNKEL (reference sequence). The V gene end was trimmed by 5 bases and the J gene end by 3 bases; junction bases not matched to a gene: 15. The CDR3 covers 17 residues. The CDR3 nucleotides read TGTGCCAGCAGCTACGTATTAGCGGGATATGAGGTCTACGAGCAGTACTTC. Its translation: CASSYVLAGYEVYEQYF.

In this sample, this clone turned up a few times. The chain recombines TRBV5-1 with TRBJ1-4, with D unresolved. CDR1 and CDR2 from the germline V gene are SGHRS and YFSETQ. V lost 0 bases and J lost 2, with 11 bases in between. This CDR3 contains 16 residues. The CDR3 DNA sequence: TGCGCCAGCAGCTTGGTATTTGCGGGCACTAATGAAAAACTGTTTTTT. Encoded protein: CASSLVFAGTNEKLFF.

This clone was observed a single time. V usage is TRBV27 and J usage is TRBJ1-5, with D perhaps matching TRBD1 (5 bases). The V gene lost 6 bases and the J gene lost 7 bases, with 19 bases spanning the gap. The CDR3 is 15 residues long. Germline CDR1 MNHEY, CDR2 SMNVEV (reference sequence). The CDR3 region is CASRPEWGGRQPQHF. The CDR3 coding sequence is TGTGCCAGCAGGCCGGAGTGGGGGGGAAGGCAGCCCCAGCATTTT.

The rearrangement uses TRBV5-1 and TRBJ2-1, with 8 bases fitting TRBD1. V dropped 0 bases and J dropped 7; count of bases not matched to a gene: 9. In germline, CDR1 is SGHRS, CDR2 YFSETQ. The CDR3 spans 16 residues. The CDR3 DNA sequence: TGCGCCAGCAGCTTGGAGGGCAGGGGGCAATTGAATGAGCAGTTCTTC. Protein product: CASSLEGRGQLNEQFF.

This rearrangement joins TRBV29-1 to TRBJ2-7; 9 positions agree with TRBD2. Germline loops: CDR1 SQVTM, CDR2 ANQGSEA. The CDR3 spans 14 residues. After removal of 2 bases from V and 2 bases from J, the junction contained 4 bases not matched to a gene. The CDR3 here is CSVERREGAYEQYF. The CDR3 DNA follows: TGCAGCGTTGAAAGGCGGGAGGGCGCCTACGAGCAGTACTTC.

The rearrangement links TRBV2 to TRBJ2-3; 9 nucleotides match TRBD2. Germline V gives CDR1 SNHLY, CDR2 FYNNEI. V lost 4 bases, J lost 5 bases, and 7 bases stayed unmatched. The CDR3 is 15 residues long. The CDR3 region has the DNA TGTGCCAGCAGTGTTCTAGCGGGATCTAGAGATACGCAGTATTTT. Translation gives CASSVLAGSRDTQYF.

The CDR3 here is CASSLLREVGNTEAFF. The CDR3 DNA is TGTGCCAGCTCCCTGTTACGAGAGGTGGGGAACACTGAAGCTTTCTTT. The V and J genes are TRBV18 and TRBJ1-1, with unresolved D. The CDR3 loop spans 16 amino acids. The V end lost 6 bases, the J end lost 1 base, and 18 bases lay between the germline ends. Germline V gene data show CDR1 as KGHSH and CDR2 as LQKENI.

The chain combines TRBV7-2 with TRBJ2-7, with a tentative D call TRBD2 (6 bases). Per germline, CDR1 SGHTA and CDR2 FQGNSA. CDR3 size: 14 residues. The V and J ends lost 3 bases and 0 bases respectively, with 9 bases between them. The CDR3 nucleotides are TGTGCCAGCAGCTTGTGGACTATCTCCTACGAGCAGTACTTC. It yields the protein CASSLWTISYEQYF.

V and J are TRBV30 and TRBJ1-1; D gene uncertain. Trimming left V 1 base short and J 4 bases short, with 7 bases between. Germline values: CDR1 GTSNPN, CDR2 SVGIG (reference sequence). CDR3 length equals 12 residues. CDR3 bases: TGTGCCTGGAGTGCGGGAGGCACTGAAGCTTTCTTT. Its translation: CAWSAGGTEAFF. The variable domain in full, with the rest retrieved from reference TRBV30 and TRBJ1-1, is SQTIHQWPATLVQPVGSPLSLECTVEGTSNPNLYWYRQAAGRGLQLLFYSVGIGQISSEVPQNLSASRPQDRQFILSSKKLLLSDSGFYLCAWSAGGTEAFFGQGTRLTVV.

The chain joins TRBV5-8 to TRBJ2-1; 8 bases match TRBD2. The CDR3 runs 15 residues. Germline assignment: CDR1 SGHTS and CDR2 YDEGEE. The ends lost 4 bases at V and 2 bases at J; junction bases unmatched: 5. The CDR3 bases are TGTGCCAGCAGCCTCGGACTAGCTACCTACAATGAGCAGTTCTTC. It translates to CASSLGLATYNEQFF.

The J gene is TRBJ2-7, the V gene TRBV28, with a tentative D call TRBD2 (6 bases). The V end lost 6 bases, the J end lost 0 bases, and 12 bases lay between the germline ends. The CDR3 is 14 amino acids. Germline-derived CDR1 and CDR2 are MDHEN and SYDVKM. The CDR3 nucleotides are TGTGCCAGCAGCCCTTGGCGGGGCTCCTACGAGCAGTACTTC. This codes for CASSPWRGSYEQYF.

This chain uses TRBV18 with TRBJ2-3, with TRBD2 matching over 8 bases. J gave up 2 bases and V 3 bases, and 13 bases lay outside the gene matches. The CDR3 contains 18 residues. Germline CDR1 is KGHSH and CDR2 is LQKENI. As DNA, the CDR3 is TGTGCCAGCTCACCCCCTCTCTGGGCGGGGGGATACACAGATACGCAGTATTTT. Protein product: CASSPPLWAGGYTDTQYF. The variable domain in full, with the rest retrieved from reference TRBV18 and TRBJ2-3, is NAGVMQNPRHLVRRRGQEARLRCSPMKGHSHVYWYRQLPEEGLKFMVYLQKENIIDESGMPKERFSAEFPKEGPSILRIQQVVRGDSAAYFCASSPPLWAGGYTDTQYFGPGTRLTVL.

The V call is TRBV30, the J call TRBJ1-2, with D possibly being TRBD1 (5 bases). Germline V CDR1 and CDR2: GTSNPN, SVGIG (reference sequence). The ends were cut back, 0 bases at V and 8 bases at J, with 13 bases in the middle. The CDR3 is 13 amino acids. CDR3: CAWSVGQGGGYTF. The CDR3 coding sequence is TGTGCCTGGAGTGTAGGGCAGGGAGGCGGCTACACCTTC.